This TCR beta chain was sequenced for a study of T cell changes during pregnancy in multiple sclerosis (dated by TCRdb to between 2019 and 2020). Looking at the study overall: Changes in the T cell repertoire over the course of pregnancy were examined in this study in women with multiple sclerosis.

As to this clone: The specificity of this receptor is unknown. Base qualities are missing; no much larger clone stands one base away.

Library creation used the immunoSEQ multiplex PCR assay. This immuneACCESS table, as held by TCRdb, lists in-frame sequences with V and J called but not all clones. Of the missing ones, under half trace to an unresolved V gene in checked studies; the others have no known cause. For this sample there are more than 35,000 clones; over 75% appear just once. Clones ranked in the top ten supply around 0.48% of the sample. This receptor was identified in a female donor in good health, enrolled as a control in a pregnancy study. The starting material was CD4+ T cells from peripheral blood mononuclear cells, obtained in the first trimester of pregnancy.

The sequence in DNA is TGTGCCAGCAGTCTCACAGGGTACAATGAGCAGTTCTTC. Translated, this gives CASSLTGYNEQFF. In this chain, TRBV6-1 is recombined with TRBJ2-1; 6 matching bases give a weak D call of TRBD1. Between the V and J ends, shortened by 5 bases and 4 bases respectively, the junction contains 9 bases. The CDR3 covers 13 residues, taking in both the cysteine and the phenylalanine. Left in the record is the CDR3 DNA by itself, 39 bases read in frame from the first base. Looking up the germline V gene yields CDR1 MNHNS and CDR2 SASEGT.